This TCR beta chain was recovered during a study of T-cell memory formation after mild COVID-19. Study-wide points: Largely, contracting CD4+ clones fell within CM and EM, and contracting CD8+ clones within EMRA. There was a balanced CD4/CD8 profile in clones contracting day 15 to 85, and later expanders leaned CD4+.

This clonotype was counted between two and nine times. Its matching antigen is unknown. TCRdb reanalysed the 5' RACE reads using MiXCR and keeps one entry per CDR3 protein. Among roughly 300,000 distinct CDR3 sequences listed, 7% to 10% were seen once. This CDR3 spans 15 amino acids. Unmatched junction bases numbered 5, after V lost 3 bases and J lost 2 bases. CDR1 and CDR2 from the germline V gene are LGHNA and YSLEER. The source material was PBMCs or a T cell subset sorted from them (not recorded which). The rearrangement joins TRBV4-3 to TRBJ1-2; 8 bases fit TRBD1. The clonotype originates from a man aged 18-30 years who had mild COVID-19 (a few samples of this study predate the infection). Cell type and time point are not known. The CDR3 sequence: CASSHRQGKNYGYTF. The CDR3 DNA is TGCGCCAGCAGCCATCGACAGGGGAAAAACTATGGCTACACCTTC.